These T cell receptor beta chains were read from a single sample in a study of T cell responses to AZD1222 COVID-19 vaccine. The repertoire was sequenced with immunoSEQ multiplex PCR; TCRdb's copy has only in-frame clones and lacks some. Counted here are 57,000 or so clones, more than 80% occurring once; the ten biggest clones make up roughly a fifth. The starting material was peripheral blood, obtained on day 0 of MenACWY control vaccination. Receptors originate from an adult in good health. The CDR3 runs from the conserved cysteine through the conserved F or W. A D gene is named only where the DNA matches it firmly. Clone size is given for some rows only: seen once, a few or many times, or a class if the clone is expanded.

>.|TRBV7-3|TRBD2|TRBJ2-1
TGTGCCAGCAGCTCCGTAGCGGGAGGCTACAATGAGCAGTTCTTC
CASSSVAGGYNEQFF
>.|TRBV5-1|.|TRBJ1-2
TGCGCCAGCAGCCCAGCCGGGGGGCAAAAGAACTATGGCTACACCTTC
CASSPAGGQKNYGYTF
>.|TRBV5-8|.|TRBJ1-2
TGTGCCAGCAGCTCGACAGGATTCTATGGCTACACCTTC
CASSSTGFYGYTF
>.|TRBV6-5|TRBD2|TRBJ2-7
TGTGCCAGCAAGGGACTAGCGGAAGGGGAGCAGTACTTC
CASKGLAEGEQYF
>.|TRBV7-6|.|TRBJ2-7
TGTGCCAGCAGCTTAGCGGCGGGGGCAGGCGGCGTTACCTACGAGCAGTACTTC
CASSLAAGAGGVTYEQYF
>.|TRBV5-1|TRBD1|TRBJ2-2
TGCGCCAGCAGCCTTGACAGGGGGCTTAACACCGGGGAGCTGTTTTTT
CASSLDRGLNTGELFF
>.|TRBV21-1|.|TRBJ1-2
TGTGCCAGCAGCAAACTTCCCAGGGGGCCTGCTAACTATGGCTACACCTTC
CASSKLPRGPANYGYTF
>.|TRBV7-2|.|TRBJ2-1
TGTGCCAGCAGCTTAGGGAGGGGGTCCTACAATGAGCAGTTCTTC
CASSLGRGSYNEQFF
>.|TRBV7-2|TRBD2|TRBJ2-3
TGTGCCAGCAGATTAAAAGGGACGGATAGCGGGAGGGTTCGAGATACGCAGTATTTT
CASRLKGTDSGRVRDTQYF
>.|TRBV27|.|TRBJ2-7
TGTGCCAGCAGCTACGGACAGAGCAGCTCCTACGAGCAGTACTTC
CASSYGQSSSYEQYF
>once|TRBV6-2/TRBV6-3|.|TRBJ2-3
TGTGCCAGCAGTTACAGGAGAGAGATCCTTTCTAGCACAGATACGCAGTATTTT
CASSYRREILSSTDTQYF
>.|TRBV4-1|.|TRBJ2-6
TGCGCCAGCAGCCAAGGCATACTCCGAAGACAGTTGTCCTCTGGGGCCAACGTCCTGACTTTC
CASSQGILRRQLSSGANVLTF
>.|TRBV5-1|.|TRBJ1-2
TGCGCCAGCAGCCCCGACGGCGGACGGGTGGAAGGTGGCTACACCTTC
CASSPDGGRVEGGYTF
>.|TRBV19|TRBD2|TRBJ2-1
TGTGCCAGTAGTAGGTCCCGGGAGGGCCGTGGAAATGAGCAGTTCTTC
CASSRSREGRGNEQFF
>.|TRBV6-5|.|TRBJ1-1
TGTGCCAGCAGTTCCGCGGGGGCGCTGGGCACTGAAGCTTTCTTT
CASSSAGALGTEAFF
>once|TRBV30|TRBD2|TRBJ2-1
TGTGCCTGTAGCCCTCCGGGACTAGCGGGAAAGAGGTACAATGAGCAGTTCTTC
CACSPPGLAGKRYNEQFF
>.|TRBV29-1|.|TRBJ1-1
TGCAGCGTTGAAGATCTTACTGAAGCTTTCTTT
CSVEDLTEAFF
>few|TRBV28|.|TRBJ2-5
TGTGCCAGCAGCACTACAGGGATGGGGCAAGAGACCCAGTACTTC
CASSTTGMGQETQYF